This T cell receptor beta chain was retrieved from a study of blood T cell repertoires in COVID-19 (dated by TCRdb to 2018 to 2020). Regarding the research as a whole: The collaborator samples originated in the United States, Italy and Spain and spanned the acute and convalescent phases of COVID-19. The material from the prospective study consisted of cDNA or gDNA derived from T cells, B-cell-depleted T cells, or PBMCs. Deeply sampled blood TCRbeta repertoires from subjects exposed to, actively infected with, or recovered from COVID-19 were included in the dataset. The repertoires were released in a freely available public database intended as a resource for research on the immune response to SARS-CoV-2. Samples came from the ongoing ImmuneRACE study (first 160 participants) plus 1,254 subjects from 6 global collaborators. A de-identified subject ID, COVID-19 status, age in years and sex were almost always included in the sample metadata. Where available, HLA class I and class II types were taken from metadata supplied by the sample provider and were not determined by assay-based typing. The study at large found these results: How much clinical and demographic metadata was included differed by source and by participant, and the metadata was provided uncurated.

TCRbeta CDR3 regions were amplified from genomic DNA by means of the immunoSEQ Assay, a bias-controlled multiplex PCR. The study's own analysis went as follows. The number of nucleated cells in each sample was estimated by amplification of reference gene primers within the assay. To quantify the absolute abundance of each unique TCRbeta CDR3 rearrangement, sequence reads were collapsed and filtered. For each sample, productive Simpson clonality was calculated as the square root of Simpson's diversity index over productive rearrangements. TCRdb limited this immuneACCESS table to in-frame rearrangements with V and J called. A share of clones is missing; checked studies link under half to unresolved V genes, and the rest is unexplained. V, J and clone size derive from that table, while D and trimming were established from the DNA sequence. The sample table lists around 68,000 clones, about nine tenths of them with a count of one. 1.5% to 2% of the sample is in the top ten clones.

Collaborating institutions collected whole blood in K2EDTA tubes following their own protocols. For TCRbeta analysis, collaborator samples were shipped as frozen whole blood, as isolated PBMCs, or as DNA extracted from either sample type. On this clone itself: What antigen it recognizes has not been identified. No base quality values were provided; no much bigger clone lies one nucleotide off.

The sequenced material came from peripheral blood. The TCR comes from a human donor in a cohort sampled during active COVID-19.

Here is the DNA: TGTGCCAGCAGCTCGCTAGGGGGCCCAGATACGCAGTATTTT. Its product reads: CASSSLGGPDTQYF. This chain is built from TRBV7-3 and TRBJ2-3; 7 of the junction bases match TRBD1. Its CDR3 holds 14 amino acids, cysteine through phenylalanine. CDR3 DNA is the only sequence kept; it has 42 bases, read in frame from the first base. Trimming takes 4 bases off V and 4 bases off J; junction bases not matched to a gene: 5. CDR1 SGHTA and CDR2 FQGTGA are derived from the germline V gene. Extended through the reference TRBV7-3 and TRBJ2-3 proteins, this CDR3 yields the full variable domain: GAGVSQTPSNKVTEKGKYVELRCDPISGHTALYWYRQSLGQGPEFLIYFQGTGAADDSGLPNDRFFAVRPEGSVSTLKIQRTERGDSAVYLCASSSLGGPDTQYFGPGTRLTVL.